This T cell receptor (beta chain) was profiled in a study of cytomegalovirus exposure and HLA in healthy donors. Study-level points and caveats: On later analysis, the bulk of CMV-associated TCR beta chains appeared to be HLA-restricted. The productive fraction for most TCR beta V segments was about 87% or about 30% in an earlier analysis.

13 Jbeta primers and 60 Vbeta primers were used for the PCR. The table came from immunoSEQ multiplex PCR; TCRdb's copy has only in-frame clones and leaves some out. Of approximately 170,000 clones listed, roughly 80% are singletons. This clone was found a few times. Its specificity is unknown. Sequenced input: PBMCs. This TCR derives from a woman younger than 30 in good health and CMV-seronegative.

CDR3 loop: CASSLVSGGAWANVLTF. The CDR3 DNA reads TGTGCCAGCAGCTTAGTCTCTGGTGGGGCGTGGGCCAACGTCCTGACTTTC. The V gene is TRBV7-9, the J gene TRBJ2-6; D is perhaps TRBD1 (5 bases). There are 17 residues in the CDR3. Germline CDR1 reads SEHNR; CDR2 reads FQNEAQ (reference sequence). V shed 1 base and J shed 5 bases, with 15 bases lying between them.